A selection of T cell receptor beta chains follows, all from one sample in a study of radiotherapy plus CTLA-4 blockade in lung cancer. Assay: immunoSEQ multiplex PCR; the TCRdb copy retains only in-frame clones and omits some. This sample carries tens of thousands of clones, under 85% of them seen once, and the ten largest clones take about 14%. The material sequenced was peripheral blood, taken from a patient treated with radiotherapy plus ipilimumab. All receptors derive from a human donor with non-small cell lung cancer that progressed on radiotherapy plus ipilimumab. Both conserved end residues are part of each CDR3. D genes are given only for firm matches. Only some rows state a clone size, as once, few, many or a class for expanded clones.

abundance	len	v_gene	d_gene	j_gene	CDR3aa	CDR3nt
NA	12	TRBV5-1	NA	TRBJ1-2	CASRGANYGYTF	TGCGCCAGCAGGGGGGCTAACTATGGCTACACCTTC
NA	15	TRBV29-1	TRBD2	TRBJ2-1	CSVRGGEATYNEQFF	TGCAGCGTTCGGGGAGGGGAGGCGACCTACAATGAGCAGTTCTTC
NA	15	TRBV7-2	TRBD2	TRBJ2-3	CASSSGLGRENTQYF	TGTGCCAGCAGCTCGGGACTAGGCCGTGAGAATACGCAGTATTTT
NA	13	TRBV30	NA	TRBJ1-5	CAWSVTRGQPQHF	TGTGCCTGGAGTGTCACGCGGGGTCAGCCCCAGCATTTT
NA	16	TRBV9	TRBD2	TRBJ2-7	CASSIGGGLADYEQYF	TGTGCCAGCAGCATTGGAGGGGGACTAGCGGACTACGAGCAGTACTTC
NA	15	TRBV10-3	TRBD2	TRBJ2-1	CAISEGLAGGYEQFF	TGTGCCATCAGTGAGGGGCTAGCGGGAGGTTATGAGCAGTTCTTC
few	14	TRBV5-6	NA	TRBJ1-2	CASSLADTAGGRTF	TGTGCCAGCAGCTTGGCGGATACCGCGGGGGGGCGCACCTTC
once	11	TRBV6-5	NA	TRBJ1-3	CASSYGNTIYF	TGTGCCAGCAGTTACGGAAACACCATATATTTT
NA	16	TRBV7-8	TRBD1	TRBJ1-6	CASSLARTGGNSPLHF	TGTGCCAGCAGCTTAGCCCGGACAGGGGGTAATTCACCCCTCCACTTT
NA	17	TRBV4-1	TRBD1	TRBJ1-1	CASSQDRDRGRRREAFF	TGCGCCAGCAGCCAAGATCGGGACAGGGGGCGCCGGCGTGAAGCTTTCTTT
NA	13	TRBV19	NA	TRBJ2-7	CASRDSLRYEQYF	TGTGCCAGTAGGGACAGCCTTCGCTACGAGCAGTACTTC
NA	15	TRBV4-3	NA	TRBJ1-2	CASSQGVAANYGYTF	TGCGCCAGCAGCCAAGGCGTTGCAGCAAACTATGGCTACACCTTC
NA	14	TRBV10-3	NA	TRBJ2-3	CAISEQPTTDTQYF	TGTGCCATCAGTGAACAGCCGACCACAGATACGCAGTATTTT
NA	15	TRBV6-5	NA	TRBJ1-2	CASSYSGTTNYGYTF	TGTGCCAGCAGTTACAGCGGGACAACTAACTATGGCTACACCTTC